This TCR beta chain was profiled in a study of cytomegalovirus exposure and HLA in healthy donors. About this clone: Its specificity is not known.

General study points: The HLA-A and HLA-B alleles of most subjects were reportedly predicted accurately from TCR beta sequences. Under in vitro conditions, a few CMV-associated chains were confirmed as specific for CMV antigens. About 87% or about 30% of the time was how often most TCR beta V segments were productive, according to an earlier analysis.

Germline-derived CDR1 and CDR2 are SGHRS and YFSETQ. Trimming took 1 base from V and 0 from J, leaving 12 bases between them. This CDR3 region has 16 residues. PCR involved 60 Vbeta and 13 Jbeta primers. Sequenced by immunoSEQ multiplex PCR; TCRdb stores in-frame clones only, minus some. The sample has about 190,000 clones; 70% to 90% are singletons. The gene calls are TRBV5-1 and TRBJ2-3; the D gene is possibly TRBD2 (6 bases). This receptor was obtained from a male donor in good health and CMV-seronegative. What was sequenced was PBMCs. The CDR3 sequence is CASSLSVAASTDTQYF. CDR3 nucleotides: TGCGCCAGCAGCTTGTCCGTAGCGGCTAGCACAGATACGCAGTATTTT.